This T cell receptor beta chain was identified in a study of CD8+CD57+ T cells in acquired aplastic anemia. Individuals selected for sequencing had exhibited CD8+CD57+ cell expansion on flow cytometry. Profiling that covered TCR beta VDJ and CDR3 relied on genomic DNA as its template. MiXCR was run by TCRdb on the reads, yielding one entry per CDR3 protein. The sample records about 120,000 distinct CDR3 sequences, under 65% being singletons. The germline V gene has CDR1 SGHAT and CDR2 FQDESV (reference sequence). With 3 bases clipped from V and 1 base from J, the junction kept 12 bases outside the gene matches. The CDR3 is 19 residues long.

J is TRBJ2-3 and V is TRBV11-1; 11 bases match TRBD2. Sequences were obtained from sorted CD4+, CD8+, or CD8+CD57+ T cells (not recorded which) from PBMCs. The sequence derives from a human donor with aplastic anemia. The CDR3, as DNA: TGTGCCAGCAGCTTTATGGTACTAGCGGGGGACCTTGGCACAGATACGCAGTATTTT. It encodes CASSFMVLAGDLGTDTQYF. Full variable domain (rest looked up from reference TRBV11-1 and TRBJ2-3): EAEVAQSPRYKITEKSQAVAFWCDPISGHATLYWYRQILGQGPELLVQFQDESVVDDSQLPKDRFSAERLKGVDSTLKIQPAELGDSAMYLCASSFMVLAGDLGTDTQYFGPGTRLTVL.